This TCR beta chain was captured in a study of cytomegalovirus exposure and HLA in healthy donors. Germline V gives CDR1 MNHNS, CDR2 SASEGT. The CDR3 runs to 14 residues. Between the trimmed V and J ends, which lost 3 bases and 7 bases, there was a span of 13 bases. The table came from immunoSEQ multiplex PCR; TCRdb's copy has only in-frame clones and leaves some out. The sample carries 110,000 to 150,000 clones, about nine tenths recorded once. Study-wide results and limits: Three CMV-associated chains proved CMV antigen-specific in vitro.

Note on this clone: Its specificity is not known.

This TCR came from a man younger than 35 in good health and CMV-seronegative. Sequencing used PBMCs. The rearrangement uses TRBV6-1 and TRBJ1-5; D remains unclear. The CDR3 DNA is TGTGCCAGCAGTGACTCCACGGGGAACCAGCCCCAGCATTTT. Amino acids: CASSDSTGNQPQHF.